This T cell receptor (beta chain) was found in a study of shared clonotypes between healthy human individuals. V shed 5 bases and J 9 bases; nucleotides not matched to a gene: 6. The germline CDR1 and CDR2 sequences are SGHAT and FQNNGV. The CDR3 length is 12 residues. Clones were sequenced by immunoSEQ multiplex PCR, and TCRdb holds only the in-frame ones, with some missing. This sample carries about 100,000 clones, around 68% of them seen once, and the ten largest clones take approximately 46%. The sample comprised memory CD8+ T cells sorted from blood. Subset denoted: CD45RO+ cells pooled with CCR7-negative TemRA cells. J is TRBJ2-7 and V is TRBV11-2; 8 bases match TRBD1. The origin of this receptor is a man aged 30 to 39 in good health. This chain's CDR3 is CASSGQGRGQYF. In nucleotides, the CDR3 is TGTGCCAGCAGCGGACAGGGTCGTGGGCAGTACTTC.